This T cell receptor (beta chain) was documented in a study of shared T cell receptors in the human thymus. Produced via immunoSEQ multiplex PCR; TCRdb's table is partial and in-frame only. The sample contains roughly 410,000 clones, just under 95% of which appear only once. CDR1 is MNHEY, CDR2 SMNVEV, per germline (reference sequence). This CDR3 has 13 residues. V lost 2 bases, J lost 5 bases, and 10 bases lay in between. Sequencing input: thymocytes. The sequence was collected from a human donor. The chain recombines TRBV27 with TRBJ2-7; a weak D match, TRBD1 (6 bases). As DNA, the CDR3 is TGTGCCAGCAGTTTAAGGGGACAAAACGAGCAGTACTTC. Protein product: CASSLRGQNEQYF.